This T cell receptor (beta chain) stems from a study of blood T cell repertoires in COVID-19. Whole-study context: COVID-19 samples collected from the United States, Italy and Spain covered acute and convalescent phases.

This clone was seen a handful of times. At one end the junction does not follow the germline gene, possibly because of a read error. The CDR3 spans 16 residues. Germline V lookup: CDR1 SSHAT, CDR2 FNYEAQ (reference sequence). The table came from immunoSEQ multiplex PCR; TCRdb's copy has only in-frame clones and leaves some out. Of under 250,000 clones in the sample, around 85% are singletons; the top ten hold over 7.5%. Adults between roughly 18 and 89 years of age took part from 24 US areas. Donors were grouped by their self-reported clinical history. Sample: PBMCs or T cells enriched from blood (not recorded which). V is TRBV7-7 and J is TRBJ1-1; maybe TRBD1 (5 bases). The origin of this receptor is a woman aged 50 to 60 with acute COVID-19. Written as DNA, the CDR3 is TGTGCTAGCAGTTCCGCGACAGATCCCGACAACACTGAAGCTTTCTTT. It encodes CASSSATDPDNTEAFF.